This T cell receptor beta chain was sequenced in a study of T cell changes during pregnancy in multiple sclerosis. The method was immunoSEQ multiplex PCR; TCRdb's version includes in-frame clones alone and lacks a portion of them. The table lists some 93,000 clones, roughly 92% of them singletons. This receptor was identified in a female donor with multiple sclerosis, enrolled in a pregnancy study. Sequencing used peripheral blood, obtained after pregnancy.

CDR3 sequence reads: CASSWASGSDTQYF. The CDR3 coding sequence is TGTGCCAGCAGCTGGGCTAGCGGGTCAGATACGCAGTATTTT. The chain is built from TRBV5-8 and TRBJ2-3; 8 positions match TRBD2. This CDR3 is built from 14 residues. J gave up 4 bases and V 3 bases, and 4 bases lay outside the gene matches. Germline V CDR1 and CDR2: SGHTS, YDEGEE.